The 10 T cell receptor beta chains presented below share a single source sample, sequenced in a study of identical twins. TCRdb reprocessed the 5' RACE reads with MiXCR, giving one entry per CDR3 protein. The sample has hundreds of thousands of distinct CDR3 sequences; more than 6.5% are singletons. These same data were also listed under a study on yellow fever vaccine responses in identical twins.

Sequencing used PBMCs. The receptor source for this set is a woman aged 18-35 years in good health.

The chain is built from TRBV5-6 and TRBJ2-2; the D call may be TRBD1 or TRBD2 (5 bases each). Germline V gives CDR1 SGHDT, CDR2 YYEEEE. V dropped 0 bases and J dropped 6 bases, with 9 bases sitting between them. The CDR3 consists of 14 residues. As DNA, the CDR3 is TGTGCCAGCAGCTTGGGGGGGTCCTCCGGGGAGCTGTTTTTT. This encodes CASSLGGSSGELFF.

This clonotype turned up a few times. The chain links TRBV11-2 to TRBJ2-7; 14 bases align to TRBD2. The V segment lost 5 bases and the J segment 0 bases; nucleotides outside the gene matches: 9. The CDR3 is 18 amino acids. Germline V gene lookup returns CDR1 SGHAT and CDR2 FQNNGV. In DNA form, the CDR3 reads TGTGCCAGCAGCAGGACTAGCGGGGGGTCTTCTAGCTCCTACGAGCAGTACTTC. Amino acids: CASSRTSGGSSSSYEQYF.

This clonotype was found many times. J is TRBJ2-7 and V is TRBV12-3 or TRBV12-4; 11 positions match TRBD1. Trimming at V came to 2 bases and at J to 4 bases, leaving 4 bases not matched to a gene. This CDR3 spans 15 amino acids. CDR3 protein: CASSLRGQGAYEQYF. CDR3 sequence (DNA): TGTGCCAGCAGTTTAAGAGGACAGGGGGCTTACGAGCAGTACTTC.

The CDR3 region is CASSPGQGGVGGNQPQHF. Here the CDR3 DNA reads TGCGCCAGCAGCCCGGGACAGGGAGGTGTGGGCGGCAATCAGCCCCAGCATTTT. The V gene is TRBV5-1, the J gene TRBJ1-5, with TRBD1 identical over 9 bases. V was pared by 4 bases and J by 2 bases, with 13 bases of the junction left unmatched. The CDR3 loop spans 18 amino acids. Germline loops: CDR1 SGHRS, CDR2 YFSETQ.

This clonotype was counted a few times. The chain is built from TRBV7-2 and TRBJ2-5; D remains unclear. The germline V and J ends were trimmed by 2 bases and 5 bases, with 12 bases remaining between them. Per the germline V gene, CDR1 is SGHTA and CDR2 is FQGNSA. The CDR3 totals 14 residues. CDR3 region: CASSLYMPSETQYF. CDR3 nucleotides: TGTGCCAGCAGCTTATACATGCCGTCTGAGACCCAGTACTTC.

This clonotype was detected many times. The rearrangement links TRBV5-6 to TRBJ2-2; D gene ambiguous. The CDR3 is 16 amino acids. The V end was cut by 5 bases, the J end by 0 bases, with 14 bases between. CDR1 is SGHDT and CDR2 is YYEEEE in the germline V gene. The CDR3, as DNA: TGTGCCAGCAGTCGTAGATCTACTTCGAACACCGGGGAGCTGTTTTTT. It yields the protein CASSRRSTSNTGELFF. Filled out from reference TRBV5-6 and TRBJ2-2, the complete variable domain reads DAGVTQSPTHLIKTRGQQVTLRCSPKSGHDTVSWYQQALGQGPQFIFQYYEEEERQRGNFPDRFSGHQFPNYSSELNVNALLLGDSALYLCASSRRSTSNTGELFFGEGSRLTVL.

In this sample, this clonotype turned up a few times. The chain is built from TRBV6-1 and TRBJ2-3; 8 nucleotides match TRBD2. Germline CDR1 is MNHNS and CDR2 is SASEGT. The CDR3 has 16 residues. Trimming took 7 bases from V and 2 from J; bases not matched to a gene: 11. CDR3 in DNA: TGTGCCAGCAACCTTATTAGCGGGATGAACACAGATACGCAGTATTTT. This encodes CASNLISGMNTDTQYF.

About this clonotype itself: A much larger clonotype is one base distant, so this may be a read error. The chain uses TRBV12-3 or TRBV12-4 and TRBJ2-4, with 7 bases lining up with TRBD2. The CDR3 covers 13 residues. The CDR3 is CTSSLTSENIQYF. CDR3 nucleotides: TGTACCAGCAGTTTAACTAGCGAAAACATTCAGTACTTC.

This chain joins TRBV2 and TRBJ1-6; TRBD1 agrees at 7 bases. Trimming cost V 5 bases and J 5 bases; bases outside gene matches: 6. Per the germline V gene, CDR1 is SNHLY and CDR2 is FYNNEI. The CDR3 extends over 15 amino acids. The DNA for the CDR3 is TGTGCCAGCAGTACCCTGGACAGGAATAATTCACCCCTCCACTTT. Translating it yields CASSTLDRNNSPLHF.

This clonotype was seen ten or more times. V usage is TRBV25-1 and J usage is TRBJ1-1; the match to TRBD1 covers 11 bases. Germline V lookup: CDR1 MGHDK, CDR2 SYGVNS. This CDR3 region has 13 residues. V trimming: 6 bases; J trimming: 5 bases; junction bases outside the gene matches: 2. Written as DNA, the CDR3 is TGTGCCAGCAGGGGACAGGGGGTTACTGAAGCTTTCTTT. It is translated as CASRGQGVTEAFF.